One T cell receptor beta chain is described in this entry. Its specificity is unknown. This entry belongs to a study of cytomegalovirus exposure and HLA in healthy donors. This CDR3 region has 15 residues. The germline gives CDR1 MNHEY, CDR2 SMNVEV (reference sequence). Trimming took 6 bases from V and 4 from J, leaving 18 bases between them. The PCR was carried out with 60 Vbeta primers and 13 Jbeta primers. The assay was immunoSEQ multiplex PCR, and TCRdb's table has in-frame clones only and misses some. The sample holds roughly 150,000 clones, roughly 84% seen once. Study-wide points: Sequencing depth across donors, presence/absence analyses assumed, was roughly uniform. For TCR beta chains, V- and J-gene trimming was later linked to a missense DCLRE1C variant. The study listed 164 cytomegalovirus-associated TCR beta chains.

This TCR was recovered from a man between 25 and 39 years old in good health and CMV-seropositive. This rearrangement joins TRBV27 to TRBJ1-1, with D maybe TRBD1 (5 bases). Input material: PBMCs. CDR3 region: CASRPGGDWSTEAFF. The CDR3 coding sequence is TGTGCCAGCAGGCCGGGAGGGGATTGGAGCACTGAAGCTTTCTTT.